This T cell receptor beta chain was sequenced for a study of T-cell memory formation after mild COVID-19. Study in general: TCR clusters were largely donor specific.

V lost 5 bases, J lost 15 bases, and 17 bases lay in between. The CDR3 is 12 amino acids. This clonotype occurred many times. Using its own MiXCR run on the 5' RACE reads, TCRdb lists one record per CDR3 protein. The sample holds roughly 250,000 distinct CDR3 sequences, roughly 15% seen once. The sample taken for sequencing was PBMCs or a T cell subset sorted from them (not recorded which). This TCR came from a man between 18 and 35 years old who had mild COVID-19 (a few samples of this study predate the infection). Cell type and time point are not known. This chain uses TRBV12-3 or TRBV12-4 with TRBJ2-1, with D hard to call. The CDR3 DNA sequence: TGTGCCAGCAGTACATGGACCACTTCGGTGTTCTTC. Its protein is CASSTWTTSVFF.